Below are 2 T cell receptor beta chains sequenced from a single sample in a study of CD8 T cells in Susac syndrome. Random-hexamer reverse transcription was applied to about 0.45 to 1 ug RNA. TCRdb itself ran the immunoSEQ multiplex PCR reads through MiXCR, one entry per CDR3 protein. The table has 90,000 to 150,000 distinct CDR3 sequences, less than 95% seen once; the top ten hold roughly 0.12%. The sequenced material came from CD8+ T cells from PBMCs. The source is a human donor in good health.

The J gene is TRBJ2-5, the V gene TRBV7-2; TRBD2 agrees at 8 bases. With 5 bases clipped from V and 5 bases from J, the junction kept 13 bases outside the gene matches. Germline V lookup: CDR1 SGHTA, CDR2 FQGNSA. CDR3 size: 16 residues. The CDR3 DNA is TGTGCCAGCAGCCCCCTTGGGCGGGGGGCGGGGGAGACCCAGTACTTC. It is translated as CASSPLGRGAGETQYF. Combining the CDR3 with reference TRBV7-2 and TRBJ2-5 gives the whole variable domain GAGVSQSPSNKVTEKGKDVELRCDPISGHTALYWYRQSLGQGLEFLIYFQGNSAPDKSGLPSDRFSAERTGGSVSTLTIQRTQQEDSAVYLCASSPLGRGAGETQYFGPGTRLLVL.

This clonotype was observed a single time. The chain links TRBV6-5 to TRBJ1-5; D remains ambiguous. Per germline, CDR1 MNHEY and CDR2 SVGAGI. V dropped 0 bases and J dropped 1 base, with 13 bases sitting between them. CDR3 length: 17 residues. The CDR3 nucleotides are TGTGCCAGCAGTTACTCGCGCGGGCTGGAGAGCAATCAGCCCCAGCATTTT. It codes for CASSYSRGLESNQPQHF.